Following are 11 T cell receptor beta chains from one sample sequenced in a study of T cell responses to AZD1222 COVID-19 vaccine. The assay was immunoSEQ multiplex PCR, and TCRdb's table has in-frame clones only and misses some. The sample includes roughly 97,000 clones, around 89% of them seen just once. The source was peripheral blood, collected on day 0 of AZD1222 vaccination. The source is an adult in good health.

The chain uses TRBV6-5 and TRBJ1-2; 7 nucleotides match TRBD1. J was trimmed by 3 bases and V by 4 bases; bases with no gene match: 8. CDR3 length: 15 amino acids. Germline CDR1 reads MNHEY; CDR2 reads SVGAGI. The CDR3 sequence is CASSSFRQGDYGYTF. CDR3 bases: TGTGCCAGCAGTTCCTTTCGACAGGGAGACTATGGCTACACCTTC.

CDR3 residues: CASRKSGRPYTDTQYF. As DNA, the CDR3 is TGTGCCAGCAGAAAAAGCGGGAGGCCCTATACAGATACGCAGTATTTT. The rearrangement uses TRBV3-1 (or the pseudogene TRBV3-2) and TRBJ2-3; 9 positions match TRBD2. Per germline, CDR1 LGHDT and CDR2 YNNKEL (reference sequence). Trimming removed 6 bases from V and 3 bases from J; junction bases left unmatched: 10. This CDR3 is 16 amino acids long.

The chain uses TRBV4-2 and TRBJ1-1; D is perhaps TRBD1 (6 bases). V dropped 1 base and J dropped 1 base, with 10 bases sitting between them. The CDR3 is 15 residues long. Looked up from germline, CDR1 is LGHNA and CDR2 is YNFKEQ. The CDR3 bases are TGTGCCAGCAGCCAAGGCGGGGGGGCGAACACTGAAGCTTTCTTT. Amino acid sequence: CASSQGGGANTEAFF.

The rearrangement uses TRBV20-1 and TRBJ1-1; weak D call: TRBD1 (5 bases). V lost 5 bases, J lost 4 bases, and 8 bases lay in between. The CDR3 consists of 11 residues. Germline CDR1 and CDR2: DFQATT and SNEGSKA (reference sequence). This CDR3 reads CSASGPTEAFF. CDR3 nucleotides: TGCAGTGCTTCAGGGCCCACTGAAGCTTTCTTT.

This sequence joins TRBV7-3 and TRBJ1-2, with 8 bases that match TRBD1. Germline lookup yields CDR1 SGHTA and CDR2 FQGTGA. After removal of 5 bases from V and 0 bases from J, the junction contained 8 bases not matched to a gene. This CDR3 has 16 residues. The CDR3 here is CASSPQPGQANYGYTF. The CDR3 coding sequence is TGTGCCAGCAGCCCGCAACCGGGACAGGCTAACTATGGCTACACCTTC.

The V gene is TRBV6-7, the J gene TRBJ2-7; 9 nucleotides line up with TRBD1. TRBV6-7 is treated as an ORF (open reading frame) with a function not yet certain. V was clipped by 7 bases and J by 4 bases; unmatched bases: 23. The CDR3 has 19 amino acids. CDR3 coding DNA: TGTGCCAGCACTTCACCCGGGACAGGGTATAGCTGGGGTGGATACGAGCAGTACTTC. As protein: CASTSPGTGYSWGGYEQYF.

CDR3 protein: CASSQDGVNQPQHF. CDR3 coding DNA: TGTGCCAGCAGCCAAGATGGGGTTAATCAGCCCCAGCATTTT. The rearrangement links TRBV4-2 to TRBJ1-5; D gene ambiguous. This CDR3 comprises 14 residues. CDR1 is LGHNA, CDR2 YNFKEQ, per germline. The ends were cut back, 0 bases at V and 4 bases at J, with 7 bases in the middle.

The rearrangement links TRBV19 to TRBJ1-1, with D perhaps matching TRBD1 (5 bases). This CDR3 region has 13 residues. CDR1 and CDR2 (germline): LNHDA, SQIVND (reference sequence). V was pared by 4 bases and J by 4 bases, with 10 bases between. CDR3 sequence reads: CASSRGRGTEAFF. CDR3 coding DNA: TGTGCCAGTAGTAGGGGACGGGGCACTGAAGCTTTCTTT.

The chain carries TRBV11-2 and TRBJ2-7, with 11 bases matching TRBD1. The CDR3 has 16 amino acids. Germline values: CDR1 SGHAT, CDR2 FQNNGV. J gave up 5 bases and V 3 bases, and 9 bases lay outside the gene matches. CDR3 amino acids: CASSFYPGQGEHEQYF. Written as DNA, the CDR3 is TGTGCCAGCAGCTTCTATCCGGGACAGGGGGAACACGAGCAGTACTTC.

The chain couples TRBV2 to TRBJ1-5, with D unclear. This CDR3 spans 12 amino acids. Germline CDR1 reads SNHLY; CDR2 reads FYNNEI. Trimming removed 5 bases at V and 2 bases at J, with 4 bases between. DNA for the CDR3: TGTGCCAGCAGTCTAGGCAATCAGCCCCAGCATTTT. It translates to CASSLGNQPQHF.

This clone occurred once. The V call is TRBV7-6, the J call TRBJ1-2; D is possibly TRBD1 (6 bases). The CDR3 sequence is 16 residues long. The germline CDR1 and CDR2 sequences are SGHVS and FNYEAQ. V was cut by 5 bases and J by 4 bases, with 20 bases left in between. CDR3 DNA sequence: TGTGCCAGCAGCCCAGACTCAGGGGTCGGTGTCTATGGCTACACCTTC. Translating it yields CASSPDSGVGVYGYTF.